Below are 9 T cell receptor beta chains sequenced from a single sample in a study of cytomegalovirus exposure and HLA in healthy donors. The PCR used 60 Vbeta and 13 Jbeta primers. Some clones are missing from TCRdb's copy, which holds only in-frame ones; the method was immunoSEQ multiplex PCR. The sample has approximately 170,000 clones, roughly four fifths seen once; the top ten hold more than 2%. The sequenced sample was PBMCs. The receptors here all came from a woman aged 25 to 39 in good health and CMV-seropositive.

This chain connects TRBV2 to TRBJ2-5, with 10 bases identical to TRBD1. CDR3 length: 14 residues. CDR1 is SNHLY, CDR2 FYNNEI, per germline. The V segment lost 6 bases and the J segment 4 bases; nucleotides outside the gene matches: 5. The CDR3 loop is CASSRQGARETQYF. The CDR3 region has the DNA TGTGCCAGCAGCCGACAGGGGGCAAGAGAGACCCAGTACTTC.

The rearrangement links TRBV4-1 to TRBJ1-2; possible D gene TRBD1, 5 bases. The CDR3 has 15 residues. The V end was cut by 1 base, the J end by 8 bases, with 17 bases between. Germline V lookup: CDR1 MGHRA, CDR2 YSYEKL. In DNA form, the CDR3 reads TGCGCCAGCAGCCAAGTAAGGGGCAGATTGAAGGGCTACACCTTC. Amino acid sequence: CASSQVRGRLKGYTF.

This chain joins TRBV12-1 and TRBJ1-5. TRBV12-1 represents a pseudogene. The CDR3 totals 16 residues. The CDR3 coding sequence is TGTGCCAGCAGCTTGGGGGGGGTGTTGAGCAATCAGCCCCAGCATTTT. It encodes CASSLGGVLSNQPQHF.

The chain links TRBV9 to TRBJ2-7; unclear D gene. The V gene's germline CDR1 is SGDLS and CDR2 YYNGEE. The CDR3 covers 14 residues. Trimming left V 0 bases short and J 1 base short, with 8 bases between. The CDR3 here is CASSVDWQSYEQYF. The CDR3 region has the DNA TGTGCCAGCAGCGTAGATTGGCAGTCCTACGAGCAGTACTTC.

This sequence joins TRBV18 and TRBJ2-7, with TRBD1 as a possible D gene (7 bases). Germline CDR1 KGHSH, CDR2 LQKENI. The germline V and J ends were trimmed by 2 bases and 2 bases, with 16 bases remaining between them. This CDR3 has 16 amino acids. The CDR3 sequence is CASSPIPAGTAYEQYF. CDR3 coding DNA: TGTGCCAGCTCACCAATCCCCGCGGGGACAGCCTACGAGCAGTACTTC.

This chain links TRBV29-1 with TRBJ2-1; D call uncertain. From germline, CDR1 is SQVTM and CDR2 ANQGSEA. V was cut by 7 bases and J by 1 base, with 11 bases left in between. The CDR3 contains 13 residues. CDR3 sequence (DNA): TGCAGCGCCAACTCGATGTCCTACAATGAGCAGTTCTTC. Protein sequence: CSANSMSYNEQFF.

The rearrangement links TRBV28 to TRBJ1-1; TRBD1 agrees at 8 bases. V lost 6 bases, J lost 1 base, and 7 bases stayed unmatched. Germline CDR1 reads MDHEN; CDR2 reads SYDVKM. This CDR3 has 15 residues. DNA of the CDR3: TGTGCCAGCAGCTCCAGGGGGCGCGGGAACACTGAAGCTTTCTTT. It translates to CASSSRGRGNTEAFF.

This clone was counted once. The chain carries TRBV7-8 and TRBJ1-1; D ambiguous. Germline-derived CDR1 and CDR2 are SGHVS and FQNEAQ. This CDR3 contains 15 residues. With 1 base removed from V and 1 base from J, the gap between germline ends came to 10 bases. The CDR3 coding sequence is TGTGCCAGCAGCTTAGGTCCGAGGGCGAACACTGAAGCTTTCTTT. Translation: CASSLGPRANTEAFF.

The chain carries TRBV19 and TRBJ2-5; TRBD1 matches at 9 bases. The V and J ends lost 5 bases and 2 bases, in that order; junction bases with no gene match: 6. This CDR3 is built from 15 residues. CDR1 is LNHDA, CDR2 SQIVND, per germline (reference sequence). CDR3 DNA: TGTGCCAGTAGTCGCGACGACAGGGGGCAAGAGACCCAGTACTTC. Encoded protein: CASSRDDRGQETQYF.